This T cell receptor beta chain was sequenced for a study of tumor T cells in aggressive B-cell lymphoma. CDR3 length equals 15 residues. This clone has only a few counts. The protocol was immunoSEQ multiplex PCR, while the TCRdb copy is restricted to in-frame clones and leaves out a portion. The sample carries approximately 1,600 clones, roughly 77% recorded once. Sequenced sample: tumor tissue. The sequence came from an adult with diffuse large B cell lymphoma. The chain uses TRBV21-1 and TRBJ2-1; the table names TRBD1, a call not compared with the DNA. TRBV21-1 corresponds to a pseudogene. The DNA of the CDR3 is TGTGCCAGCAGCAAAACGCGGGACAGCTACAATGAGCAGTTCTTC. It codes for CASSKTRDSYNEQFF.